The clone carrying this T cell receptor beta chain appeared a single time. These data belong to a study of blood T cell repertoires in COVID-19. Participants spanned ages about 18 to 90 years and resided in about two dozen US areas. Cohort assignment relied on participant-reported clinical history. The repertoire was sequenced with immunoSEQ multiplex PCR; TCRdb's copy has only in-frame clones and lacks some. Among about 250,000 clones listed, roughly 80% were seen once. CDR1 and CDR2 (germline): MNHEY, SVGEGT. V shed 2 bases and J 0 bases; nucleotides not matched to a gene: 9. This CDR3 contains 17 residues.

The TCR was taken from a woman aged 40 to 50 who had been exposed to COVID-19. The chain combines TRBV6-2 or TRBV6-3 with TRBJ1-1, with TRBD1 identical over 7 bases. Material: PBMCs or T cells enriched from blood (not recorded which). The CDR3 DNA is TGTGCCAGCAGTTACCCGAGGGGGCTTGCTGTGAACACTGAAGCTTTCTTT. This translates into CASSYPRGLAVNTEAFF.